This T cell receptor beta chain was obtained from a study of CD8 T cell repertoires and HIV-1 epitope variants. At the level of the study: Twenty-five autologous and known Gag and Nef epitope variant peptides each stimulated T cells separately.

In the case of this clone: Its specificity is not known.

The germline CDR1 and CDR2 sequences are SEHNR and FQNEAQ (reference sequence). V lost 5 bases to trimming and J lost 3 bases; unmatched junction nucleotides: 12. The CDR3 has 16 amino acids. Only in-frame clones appear in the TCRdb table, and some are missing; sequencing was by immunoSEQ multiplex PCR. The sample carries approximately 1,800 clones, 65% to 75% recorded once. V gene TRBV7-9 combines with J gene TRBJ2-7; 8 nucleotides line up with TRBD1. The sequence derives from a male donor with HIV. The sequenced sample consisted of cultured CD8+ T cells derived from PBMCs. The CDR3 reads CASSPPTGQGLYEQYF. For the CDR3, the DNA is TGTGCCAGCAGCCCGCCCACAGGACAGGGCCTCTACGAGCAGTACTTC.